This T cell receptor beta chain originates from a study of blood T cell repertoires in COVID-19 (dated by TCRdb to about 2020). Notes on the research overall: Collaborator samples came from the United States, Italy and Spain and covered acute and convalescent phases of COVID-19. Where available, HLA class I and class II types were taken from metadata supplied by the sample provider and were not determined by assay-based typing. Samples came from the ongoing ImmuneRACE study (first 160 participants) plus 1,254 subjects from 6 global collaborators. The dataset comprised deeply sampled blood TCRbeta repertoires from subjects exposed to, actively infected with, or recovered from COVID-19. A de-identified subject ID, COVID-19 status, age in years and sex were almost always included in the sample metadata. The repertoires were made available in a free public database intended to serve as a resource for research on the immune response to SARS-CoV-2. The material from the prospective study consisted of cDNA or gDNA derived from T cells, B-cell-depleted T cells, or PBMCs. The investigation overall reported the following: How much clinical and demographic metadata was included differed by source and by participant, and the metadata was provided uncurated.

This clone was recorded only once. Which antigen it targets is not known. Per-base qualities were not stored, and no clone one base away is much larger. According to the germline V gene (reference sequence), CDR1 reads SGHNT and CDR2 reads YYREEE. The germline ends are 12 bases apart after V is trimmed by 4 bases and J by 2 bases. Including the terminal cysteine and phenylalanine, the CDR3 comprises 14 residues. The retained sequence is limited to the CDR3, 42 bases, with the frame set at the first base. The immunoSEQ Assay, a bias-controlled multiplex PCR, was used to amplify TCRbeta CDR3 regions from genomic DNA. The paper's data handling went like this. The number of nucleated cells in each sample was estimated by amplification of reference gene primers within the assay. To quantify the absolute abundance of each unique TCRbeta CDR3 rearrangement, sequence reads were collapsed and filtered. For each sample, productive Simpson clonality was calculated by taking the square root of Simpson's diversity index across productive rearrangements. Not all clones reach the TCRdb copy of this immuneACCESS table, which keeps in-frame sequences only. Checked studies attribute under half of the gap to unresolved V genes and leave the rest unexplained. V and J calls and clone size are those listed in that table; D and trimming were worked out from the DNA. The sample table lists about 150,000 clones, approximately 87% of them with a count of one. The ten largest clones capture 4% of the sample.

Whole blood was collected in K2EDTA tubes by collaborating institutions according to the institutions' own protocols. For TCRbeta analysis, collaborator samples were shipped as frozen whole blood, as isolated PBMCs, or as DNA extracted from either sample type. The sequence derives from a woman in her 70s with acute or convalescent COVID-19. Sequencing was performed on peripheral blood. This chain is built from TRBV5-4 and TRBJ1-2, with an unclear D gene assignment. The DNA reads TGTGCCAGCAGCGGGGTCGGAGGGAACTATGGCTACACCTTC. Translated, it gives CASSGVGGNYGYTF.